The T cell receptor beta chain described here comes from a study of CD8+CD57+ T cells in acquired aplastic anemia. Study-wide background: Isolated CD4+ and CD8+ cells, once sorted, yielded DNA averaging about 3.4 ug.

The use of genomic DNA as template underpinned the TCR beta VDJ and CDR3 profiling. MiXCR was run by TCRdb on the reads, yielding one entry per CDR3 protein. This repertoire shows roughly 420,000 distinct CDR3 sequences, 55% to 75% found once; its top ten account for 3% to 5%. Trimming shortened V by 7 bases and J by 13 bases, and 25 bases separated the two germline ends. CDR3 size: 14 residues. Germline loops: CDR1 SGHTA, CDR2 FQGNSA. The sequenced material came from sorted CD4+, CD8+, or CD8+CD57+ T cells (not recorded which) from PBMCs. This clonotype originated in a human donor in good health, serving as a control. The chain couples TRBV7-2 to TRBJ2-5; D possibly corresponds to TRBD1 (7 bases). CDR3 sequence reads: CASNPIGGTVGTYF. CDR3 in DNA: TGTGCCAGCAACCCAATCGGAGGGACAGTGGGAACGTACTTC.